This TCR beta chain was identified during a study of blood T cells in healthy people across ages. The use of a sample-barcoded 5' primer and a J-beta primer mix characterized a second PCR of 7 to 11 cycles. A template-switch adaptor containing 12 random nucleotides labeled each cDNA molecule. Each CDR3 protein gets one entry after TCRdb re-called the 5' RACE reads with MiXCR. The sample has about 1.5 million distinct CDR3 sequences, under 55% seen once. Study-wide results and caveats: Naive T cell percentage showed a strong correlation with TCR beta diversity.

Every donor provided 9.5 to 10 milliliters of peripheral blood. RNA extraction gave at least 5 micrograms of total RNA per sample. This CDR3 region has 14 residues. Germline CDR1 and CDR2: ENHRY and SYGVKD. The ends were cut back, 0 bases at V and 7 bases at J, with 10 bases in the middle. In its sample, this clonotype was seen once. Its antigen is not known. The sequencing sample was made of blood. The chain carries TRBV10-3 and TRBJ2-4, with D possibly matching TRBD2 (6 bases). The TCR sequence derives from a woman aged 18-35 years in good health. In DNA form, the CDR3 reads TGTGCCATCAGTGAGTCGGGGGGAAGGAACATTCAGTACTTC. Translation gives CAISESGGRNIQYF.